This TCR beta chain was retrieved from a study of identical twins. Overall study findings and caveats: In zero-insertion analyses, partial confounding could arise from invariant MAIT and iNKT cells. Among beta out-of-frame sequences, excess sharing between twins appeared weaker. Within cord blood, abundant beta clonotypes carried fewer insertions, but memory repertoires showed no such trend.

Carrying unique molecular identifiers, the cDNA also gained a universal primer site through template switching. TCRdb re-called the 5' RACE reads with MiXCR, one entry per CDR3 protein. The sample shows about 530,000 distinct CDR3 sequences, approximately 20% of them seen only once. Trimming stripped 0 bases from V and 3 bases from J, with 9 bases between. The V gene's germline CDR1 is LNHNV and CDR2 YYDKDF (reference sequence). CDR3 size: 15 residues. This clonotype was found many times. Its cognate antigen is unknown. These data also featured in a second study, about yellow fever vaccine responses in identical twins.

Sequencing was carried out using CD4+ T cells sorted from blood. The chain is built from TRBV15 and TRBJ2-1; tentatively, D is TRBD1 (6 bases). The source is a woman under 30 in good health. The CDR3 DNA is TGTGCCACCAGCAGAGATAGACAGGACTACAATGAGCAGTTCTTC. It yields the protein CATSRDRQDYNEQFF. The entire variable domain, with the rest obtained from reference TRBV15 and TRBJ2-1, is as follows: DAMVIQNPRYQVTQFGKPVTLSCSQTLNHNVMYWYQQKSSQAPKLLFHYYDKDFNNEADTPDNFQSRRPNTSFCFLDIRSPGLGDTAMYLCATSRDRQDYNEQFFGPGTRLTVL.